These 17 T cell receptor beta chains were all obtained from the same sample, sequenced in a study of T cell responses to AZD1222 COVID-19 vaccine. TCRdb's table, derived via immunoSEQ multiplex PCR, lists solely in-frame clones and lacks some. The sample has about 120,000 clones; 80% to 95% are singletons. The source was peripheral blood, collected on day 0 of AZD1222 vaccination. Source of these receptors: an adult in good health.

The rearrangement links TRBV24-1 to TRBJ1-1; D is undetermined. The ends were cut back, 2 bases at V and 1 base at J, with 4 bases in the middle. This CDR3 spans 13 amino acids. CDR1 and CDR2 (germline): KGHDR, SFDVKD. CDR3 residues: CATSDSPNTEAFF. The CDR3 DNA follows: TGTGCCACCAGTGATTCCCCGAACACTGAAGCTTTCTTT.

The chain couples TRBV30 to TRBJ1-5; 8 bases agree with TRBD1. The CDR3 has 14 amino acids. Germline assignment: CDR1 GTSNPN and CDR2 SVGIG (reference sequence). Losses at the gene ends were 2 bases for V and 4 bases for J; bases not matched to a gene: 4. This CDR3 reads CAWSKNRGNQPQHF. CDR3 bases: TGTGCCTGGAGTAAAAACAGGGGGAATCAGCCCCAGCATTTT. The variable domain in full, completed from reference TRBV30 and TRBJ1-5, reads SQTIHQWPATLVQPVGSPLSLECTVEGTSNPNLYWYRQAAGRGLQLLFYSVGIGQISSEVPQNLSASRPQDRQFILSSKKLLLSDSGFYLCAWSKNRGNQPQHFGDGTRLSIL.

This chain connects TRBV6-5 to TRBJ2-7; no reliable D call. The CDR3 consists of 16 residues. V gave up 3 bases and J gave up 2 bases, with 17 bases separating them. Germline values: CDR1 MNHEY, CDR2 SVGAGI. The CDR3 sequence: CASSYHPPDRPYEQYF. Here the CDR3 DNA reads TGTGCCAGCAGTTATCACCCCCCCGACCGTCCCTACGAGCAGTACTTC.

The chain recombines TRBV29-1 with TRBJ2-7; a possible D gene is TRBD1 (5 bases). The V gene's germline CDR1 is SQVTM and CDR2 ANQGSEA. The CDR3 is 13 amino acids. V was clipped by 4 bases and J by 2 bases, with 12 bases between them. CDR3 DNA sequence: TGCAGCGTTGGCGGTCCGGACACCTACGAGCAGTACTTC. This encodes CSVGGPDTYEQYF.

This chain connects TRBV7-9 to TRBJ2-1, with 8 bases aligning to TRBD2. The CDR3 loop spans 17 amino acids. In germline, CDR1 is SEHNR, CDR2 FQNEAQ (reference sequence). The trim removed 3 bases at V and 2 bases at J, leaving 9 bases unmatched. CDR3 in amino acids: CASSFHRGGLTYNEQFF. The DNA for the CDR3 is TGTGCCAGCAGCTTCCATCGCGGGGGGCTGACCTACAATGAGCAGTTCTTC.

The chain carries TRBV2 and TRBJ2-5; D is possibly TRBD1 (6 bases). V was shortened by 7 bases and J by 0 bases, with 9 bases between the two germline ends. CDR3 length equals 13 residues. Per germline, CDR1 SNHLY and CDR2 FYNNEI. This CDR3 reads CASMNRDQETQYF. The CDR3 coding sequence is TGTGCCAGCATGAACAGGGACCAAGAGACCCAGTACTTC.

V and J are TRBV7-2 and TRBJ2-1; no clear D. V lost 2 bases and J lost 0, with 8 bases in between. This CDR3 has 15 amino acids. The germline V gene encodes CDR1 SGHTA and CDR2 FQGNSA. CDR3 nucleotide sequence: TGTGCCAGCAGCTTAAAACAGAGCTCCTACAATGAGCAGTTCTTC. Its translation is CASSLKQSSYNEQFF.

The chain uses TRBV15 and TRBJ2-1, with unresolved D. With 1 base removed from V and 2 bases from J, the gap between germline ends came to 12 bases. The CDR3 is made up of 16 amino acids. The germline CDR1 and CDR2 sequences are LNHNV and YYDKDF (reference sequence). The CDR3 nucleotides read TGTGCCACCAGCAGAGGAGACTCCCCCGCCTACAATGAGCAGTTCTTC. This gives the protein CATSRGDSPAYNEQFF.

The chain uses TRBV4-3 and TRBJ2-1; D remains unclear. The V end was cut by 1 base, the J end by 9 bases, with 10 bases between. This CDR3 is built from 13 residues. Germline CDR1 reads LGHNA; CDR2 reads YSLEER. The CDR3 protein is CASSQAIGIEQFF. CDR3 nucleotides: TGCGCCAGCAGCCAAGCGATAGGGATTGAGCAGTTCTTC.

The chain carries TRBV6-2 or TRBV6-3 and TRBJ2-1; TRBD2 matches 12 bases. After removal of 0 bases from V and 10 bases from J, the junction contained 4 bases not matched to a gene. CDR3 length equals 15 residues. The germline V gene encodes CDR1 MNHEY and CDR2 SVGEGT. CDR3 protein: CASSYSPSGGGEQFF. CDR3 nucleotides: TGTGCCAGCAGTTACTCGCCTAGCGGGGGGGGAGAGCAGTTCTTC.

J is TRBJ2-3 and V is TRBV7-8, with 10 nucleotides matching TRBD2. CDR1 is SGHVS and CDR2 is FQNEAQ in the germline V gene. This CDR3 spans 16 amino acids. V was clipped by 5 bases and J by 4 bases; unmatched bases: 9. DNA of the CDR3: TGTGCCAGCAGCCTGTATAGCGGGGGGCAAGCAGATACGCAGTATTTT. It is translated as CASSLYSGGQADTQYF.

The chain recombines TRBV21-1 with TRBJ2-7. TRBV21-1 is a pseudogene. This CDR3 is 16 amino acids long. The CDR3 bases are TGTGCCAGCACCCTAAAGGGAAGCTACAAGACCTACGAGCAGTACTTC. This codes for CASTLKGSYKTYEQYF.

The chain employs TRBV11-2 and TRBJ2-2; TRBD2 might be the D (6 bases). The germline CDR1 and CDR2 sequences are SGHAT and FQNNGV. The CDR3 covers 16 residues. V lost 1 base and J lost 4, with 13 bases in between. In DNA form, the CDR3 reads TGTGCCAGCAGCTTAGTTGCCGGGGGAATCACCGGGGAGCTGTTTTTT. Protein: CASSLVAGGITGELFF.

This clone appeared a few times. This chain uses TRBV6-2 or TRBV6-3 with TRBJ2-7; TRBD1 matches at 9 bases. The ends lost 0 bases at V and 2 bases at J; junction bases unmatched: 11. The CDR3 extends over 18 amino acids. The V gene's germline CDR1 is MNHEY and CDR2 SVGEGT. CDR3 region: CASSYSKQGAQSPYEQYF. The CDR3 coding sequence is TGTGCCAGCAGTTACTCGAAACAGGGGGCGCAGAGTCCCTACGAGCAGTACTTC.

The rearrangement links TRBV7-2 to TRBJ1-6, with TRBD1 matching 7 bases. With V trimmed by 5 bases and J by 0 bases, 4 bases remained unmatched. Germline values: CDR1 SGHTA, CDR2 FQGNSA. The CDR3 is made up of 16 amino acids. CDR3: CASSLQGSSYNSPLHF. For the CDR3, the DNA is TGTGCCAGCAGCCTACAGGGGAGCTCCTATAATTCACCCCTCCACTTT.

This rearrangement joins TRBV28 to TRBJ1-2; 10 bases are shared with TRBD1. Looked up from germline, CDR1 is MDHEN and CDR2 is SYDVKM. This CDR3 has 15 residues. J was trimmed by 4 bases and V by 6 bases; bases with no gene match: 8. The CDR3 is CASREPGTGVYGYTF. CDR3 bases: TGTGCCAGCAGAGAACCGGGGACAGGGGTCTATGGCTACACCTTC.

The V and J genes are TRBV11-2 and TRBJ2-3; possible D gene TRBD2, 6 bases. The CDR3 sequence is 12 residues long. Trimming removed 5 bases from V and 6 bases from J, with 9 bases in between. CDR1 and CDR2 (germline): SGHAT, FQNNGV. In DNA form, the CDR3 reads TGTGCCAGCAGCCGGAGCGGGGATACGCAGTATTTT. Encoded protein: CASSRSGDTQYF.